These T cell receptor beta chains were read from a single sample in a study of cytomegalovirus exposure and HLA in healthy donors. Using immunoSEQ multiplex PCR, the repertoire was profiled, and TCRdb retains in-frame clones only, with some absent. The sample holds more than 95,000 clones, about 80% seen once. Sequencing was carried out using PBMCs. These receptors were obtained from a man in his fifties or sixties in good health and CMV-seropositive. CDR3s include the opening cysteine and the closing phenylalanine or tryptophan. D genes are given only for firm matches. The size entry is marked missing in some rows and otherwise reads once, few, many or a size class.

J: TRBJ1-1
V: TRBV5-4
D: .
size: .
DNA: TGTGCCAGCAGCCCGAGTGGGAACACTGAAGCTTTCTTT
CDR3: CASSPSGNTEAFF

J: TRBJ1-6
V: TRBV11-2
D: .
size: .
DNA: TGTGCCAGCAGCTTAGTACGGGGTTATAATTCACCCCTCCACTTT
CDR3: CASSLVRGYNSPLHF

J: TRBJ1-6
V: TRBV19
D: .
size: .
DNA: TGTGCCAGTAGTATAAACCAGGGCAATGGTGGCGTTTCACCCCTCCACTTT
CDR3: CASSINQGNGGVSPLHF

J: TRBJ2-7
V: TRBV19
D: .
size: .
DNA: TGTGCCAGTAGTATGTGGGACACACAAACCCCCGAGCAGTACTTC
CDR3: CASSMWDTQTPEQYF

J: TRBJ2-1
V: TRBV11-1
D: TRBD2
size: .
DNA: TGTGCCAGCAGCCCACTAGCGGGGGATAACTACAATGAGCAGTTCTTC
CDR3: CASSPLAGDNYNEQFF

J: TRBJ2-2
V: TRBV2
D: TRBD1
size: .
DNA: TGTGCCAGCAGTGAGATAGGGACAGGCCCGGGCGGGGAGCTGTTTTTT
CDR3: CASSEIGTGPGGELFF

J: TRBJ2-2
V: TRBV7-2
D: TRBD1
size: .
DNA: TGTGCCAGCAGCTTCAGGGGGCGAACCGGGGAGCTGTTTTTT
CDR3: CASSFRGRTGELFF

J: TRBJ1-2
V: TRBV5-4
D: TRBD1
size: .
DNA: TGTGCCAGCAGCTTTGCGGGACAGGGTATTGGCTACACCTTC
CDR3: CASSFAGQGIGYTF

J: TRBJ2-5
V: TRBV5-1
D: TRBD1
size: .
DNA: TGCGCCAGCAGTTATCAGGGGGCCCAAGAGACCCAGTACTTC
CDR3: CASSYQGAQETQYF

J: TRBJ2-5
V: TRBV6-1
D: TRBD2
size: .
DNA: TGCTCGGGGGGATATGAGACCCAGTACTTC
CDR3: CSGGYETQYF

J: TRBJ1-1
V: TRBV10-3
D: .
size: .
DNA: TGTGCCATCAGTGGACAAGCCAACACTGAAGCTTTCTTT
CDR3: CAISGQANTEAFF

J: TRBJ1-1
V: TRBV9
D: .
size: .
DNA: TGTGCCAGCAGCGTAGAAGGGGCCCATGGGAACACTGAAGCTTTCTTT
CDR3: CASSVEGAHGNTEAFF

J: TRBJ2-1
V: TRBV5-4
D: TRBD1
size: .
DNA: TGTGCCAGCAGCACCCAACAGACAGGGGCCAATGAGCAGTTCTTC
CDR3: CASSTQQTGANEQFF

J: TRBJ2-7
V: TRBV7-6
D: .
size: .
DNA: TGTGCCAGCAGCCTAGGGGCGACGGGGAGCTCCTACGAGCAGTACTTC
CDR3: CASSLGATGSSYEQYF

J: TRBJ2-7
V: TRBV4-1
D: .
size: .
DNA: TGCGCCAGCAGCCAAGACGCCCTGTCGACAGCCTCGTTTCCCTACGAGCAGTACTTC
CDR3: CASSQDALSTASFPYEQYF

J: TRBJ1-1
V: TRBV27
D: TRBD1
size: .
DNA: TGTGCCAGCAGTGGTGAACAGGGGGCGTTTAGCACTGAAGCTTTCTTT
CDR3: CASSGEQGAFSTEAFF

J: TRBJ2-4
V: TRBV6-1
D: .
size: .
DNA: TGTGCCAGCAAATTCCCCGGGATAGGGAACATTCAGTACTTC
CDR3: CASKFPGIGNIQYF

J: TRBJ1-2
V: TRBV6-6
D: .
size: .
DNA: TGTGCCACACGGGACACCAACTATGGCTACACCTTC
CDR3: CATRDTNYGYTF

J: TRBJ1-6
V: TRBV7-3
D: TRBD1
size: .
DNA: TGTGCCAGCAGCTTGACAGGGAATTCACCCCTCCACTTT
CDR3: CASSLTGNSPLHF

J: TRBJ2-7
V: TRBV7-2
D: .
size: .
DNA: TGTGCCAGCAGCCCTCAGAAACAAATCGGGTACGAGCAGTACTTC
CDR3: CASSPQKQIGYEQYF

J: TRBJ1-4
V: TRBV6-5
D: .
size: few
DNA: TGTGCCAGCAGTTACGCCAGAGCGGGTGAAAAACTGTTTTTT
CDR3: CASSYARAGEKLFF

J: TRBJ2-7
V: TRBV11-2
D: .
size: .
DNA: TGTGCCAGCAGCTTAGGAGGGGGTTACTACGAGCAGTACTTC
CDR3: CASSLGGGYYEQYF

J: TRBJ2-3
V: TRBV5-4
D: TRBD1
size: .
DNA: TGTGCCAGCAGCTTTCCGGGACAGGGGGTCGCAGATACGCAGTATTTT
CDR3: CASSFPGQGVADTQYF

J: TRBJ2-3
V: TRBV29-1
D: .
size: .
DNA: TGCAGCGTTGAGAGGGGCACAGATACGCAGTATTTT
CDR3: CSVERGTDTQYF

J: TRBJ1-5
V: TRBV19
D: TRBD1
size: few
DNA: TGTGCCAGTACCTGGACAGGGCCCACCAATCAGCCCCAGCATTTT
CDR3: CASTWTGPTNQPQHF

J: TRBJ2-7
V: TRBV9
D: TRBD2
size: .
DNA: TGTGCCAGCACCACCCAAGCCACTAGCGGGGGGCACGAGCAGTACTTC
CDR3: CASTTQATSGGHEQYF

J: TRBJ2-6
V: TRBV29-1
D: .
size: .
DNA: TGCAGCGTTGTCTCGGGGGCTGGGGCCAACGTCCTGACTTTC
CDR3: CSVVSGAGANVLTF

J: TRBJ1-1
V: TRBV9
D: TRBD1
size: .
DNA: TGTGCCAGCAGCGGGGGACAGCTGAACACTGAAGCTTTCTTT
CDR3: CASSGGQLNTEAFF

J: TRBJ2-7
V: TRBV16
D: TRBD1
size: .
DNA: TGTGCCAGCAGCCAATCTCTCGAGGGACAGGGGACCTACGAGCAGTACTTC
CDR3: CASSQSLEGQGTYEQYF

J: TRBJ1-5
V: TRBV7-9
D: TRBD1
size: .
DNA: TGTGCCAGCAGCTCCCCGACAGGGGGGATTGGCAATCAGCCCCAGCATTTT
CDR3: CASSSPTGGIGNQPQHF

J: TRBJ1-1
V: TRBV5-5
D: TRBD1
size: .
DNA: TGTGCCAGCAGCTTTACAGGGGGCGATACTGAAGCTTTCTTT
CDR3: CASSFTGGDTEAFF

J: TRBJ2-7
V: TRBV18
D: TRBD2
size: .
DNA: TGTGCCAGCTCACCCGGGACTAGCGGGGGCCAATACGAGCAGTACTTC
CDR3: CASSPGTSGGQYEQYF

J: TRBJ1-1
V: TRBV10-3
D: .
size: .
DNA: TGTGCCATCAGTCCGAGGGACACTGAAGCTTTCTTT
CDR3: CAISPRDTEAFF

J: TRBJ1-4
V: TRBV7-2
D: TRBD1
size: .
DNA: TGTGCCAGCAGCTCCGGGACAGGGCATCGTGAAAAACTGTTTTTT
CDR3: CASSSGTGHREKLFF

J: TRBJ1-1
V: TRBV6-5
D: TRBD1
size: few
DNA: TGTGCCAGCAGCCGGACAGGCAGCATGAACACTGAAGCTTTCTTT
CDR3: CASSRTGSMNTEAFF

J: TRBJ1-3
V: TRBV5-1
D: TRBD1
size: .
DNA: TGCGCCAGCTGCCCCGGGGGACAGGCTGGAAACACCATATATTTT
CDR3: CASCPGGQAGNTIYF

J: TRBJ1-1
V: TRBV28
D: TRBD1
size: .
DNA: TGTGCCAGCAGTTTCGACAGGGGACACACTGAAGCTTTCTTT
CDR3: CASSFDRGHTEAFF

J: TRBJ1-1
V: TRBV29-1
D: .
size: .
DNA: TGCAGCGCCCGAACAGGGTTGAACACTGAAGCTTTCTTT
CDR3: CSARTGLNTEAFF

J: TRBJ1-2
V: TRBV6-1
D: .
size: .
DNA: TGTGCCAGCAGTACCCGGGGATATGGCTACACCTTC
CDR3: CASSTRGYGYTF

J: TRBJ1-3
V: TRBV10-3
D: .
size: once
DNA: TGTGCCATCAGTGAAAGGGACACTTCCTCTGGAAACACCATATATTTT
CDR3: CAISERDTSSGNTIYF

J: TRBJ1-5
V: TRBV7-8
D: .
size: .
DNA: TGTGCCAGCAGCTCTCAGGGTGGGAGCAATCAGCCCCAGCATTTT
CDR3: CASSSQGGSNQPQHF

J: TRBJ2-1
V: TRBV7-9
D: TRBD1
size: .
DNA: TGTGCCAGCAGCCTCGACAGGGCCCGGGGTGAGCAGTTCTTC
CDR3: CASSLDRARGEQFF

J: TRBJ1-4
V: TRBV19
D: .
size: .
DNA: TGTGCCTCCAAAGCAGGCGGGGAAAAACTGTTTTTT
CDR3: CASKAGGEKLFF

J: TRBJ1-2
V: TRBV4-3
D: .
size: once
DNA: TGCGCCAGCAGCCAGGAAGAGGCTCCAGCTAACTATGGCTACACCTTC
CDR3: CASSQEEAPANYGYTF

J: TRBJ2-7
V: TRBV25-1
D: .
size: .
DNA: TGTGCCAGCAGTAAAACCGGGACACCCTCCTACGAGCAGTACTTC
CDR3: CASSKTGTPSYEQYF

J: TRBJ1-5
V: TRBV25-1
D: .
size: .
DNA: TGTGCCAGCCCCAGAAATCAGCCCCAGCATTTT
CDR3: CASPRNQPQHF

J: TRBJ1-1
V: TRBV10-3
D: TRBD1
size: .
DNA: TGTGCCATCAGTGGGGACAGGAACACTGAAGCTTTCTTT
CDR3: CAISGDRNTEAFF

J: TRBJ2-7
V: TRBV7-6
D: .
size: .
DNA: TGTGCCAGCAGCTTCTCGTCGGAGGGACGGAACTACGAGCAGTACTTC
CDR3: CASSFSSEGRNYEQYF

J: TRBJ2-3
V: TRBV10-1
D: .
size: .
DNA: TGCGCCAGCAGTGAGTCGAGACAGTACAGCACAGATACGCAGTATTTT
CDR3: CASSESRQYSTDTQYF

J: TRBJ2-3
V: TRBV6-1
D: TRBD2
size: .
DNA: TGTGCCAGCAGTGACGCGGGGGGGCGAAATACGCAGTATTTT
CDR3: CASSDAGGRNTQYF

J: TRBJ1-1
V: TRBV30
D: .
size: .
DNA: TGTGCCTGGAGTGTACTCGGCGGGGAACTCACTGAAGCTTTCTTT
CDR3: CAWSVLGGELTEAFF

J: TRBJ2-7
V: TRBV18
D: TRBD2
size: .
DNA: TGTGCCAGCTCCCCAGGCGGACTAGCGGGGGGCTCCTACGAGCAGTACTTC
CDR3: CASSPGGLAGGSYEQYF

J: TRBJ2-7
V: TRBV6-1
D: TRBD2
size: .
DNA: TGTGCCAGCAGCTCTAGCGGGGGTAGCGACGAGCAGTACTTC
CDR3: CASSSSGGSDEQYF

J: TRBJ2-3
V: TRBV28
D: .
size: .
DNA: TGTGCCAGCAGTCCAAACACAGATACGCAGTATTTT
CDR3: CASSPNTDTQYF